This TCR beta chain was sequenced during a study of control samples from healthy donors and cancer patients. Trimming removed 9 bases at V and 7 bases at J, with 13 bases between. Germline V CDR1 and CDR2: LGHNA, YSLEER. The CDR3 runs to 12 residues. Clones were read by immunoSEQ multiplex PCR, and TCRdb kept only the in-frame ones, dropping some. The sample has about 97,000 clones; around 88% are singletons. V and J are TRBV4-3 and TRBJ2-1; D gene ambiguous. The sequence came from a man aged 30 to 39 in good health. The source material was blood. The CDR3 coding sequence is TGCGCCAGTACCCCTGACGGTAATGAGCAGTTCTTC. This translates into CASTPDGNEQFF.